The TCR beta chain described here comes from a study of blood T cell repertoires in COVID-19. Study at large: The United States, Italy and Spain provided the acute and convalescent COVID-19 samples. PBMCs, B-cell-depleted T cells, or T cells provided the cDNA or gDNA that made up the material.

The germline CDR1 and CDR2 sequences are SGHDT and YYEEEE. V lost 4 bases to trimming and J lost 5 bases; unmatched junction nucleotides: 5. The CDR3 loop spans 15 amino acids. Original methodology: For nucleated cells, counts were estimated from reference gene primer amplification. Data came from immunoSEQ multiplex PCR; TCRdb stores just in-frame clones and leaves some out. The D gene and trimming were derived from the DNA, and the V and J assignments and clone size from that table. Of 150,000 to 200,000 clones listed, 87% were seen once; the top ten hold 20% to 25%. The clonotype comes from a man between 60 and 75 years old with active or convalescent COVID-19. The chain has TRBV5-6 and TRBJ2-5, with 13 bases aligning to TRBD2. What was sequenced was peripheral blood. The CDR3 bases are TGTGCCAGCAGCCGCACTAGCGGGGGGGCGGAGACCCAGTACTTC. It encodes CASSRTSGGAETQYF.